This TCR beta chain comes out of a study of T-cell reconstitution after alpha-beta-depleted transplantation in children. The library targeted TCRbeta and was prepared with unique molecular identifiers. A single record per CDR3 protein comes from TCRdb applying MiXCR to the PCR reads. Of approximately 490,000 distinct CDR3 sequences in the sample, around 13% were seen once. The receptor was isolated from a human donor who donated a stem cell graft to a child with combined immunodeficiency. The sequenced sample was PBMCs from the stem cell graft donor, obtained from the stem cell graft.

The CDR3 sequence is CASSLWASGGANTGELFF. The CDR3 DNA follows: TGTGCCAGCAGCCTCTGGGCTAGCGGGGGGGCGAACACCGGGGAGCTGTTTTTT. The V gene is TRBV28, the J gene TRBJ2-2; 12 bases agree with TRBD2. The trim removed 6 bases at V and 0 bases at J, leaving 8 bases unmatched. CDR1 and CDR2 from the germline V gene are MDHEN and SYDVKM. The CDR3 is made up of 18 amino acids.